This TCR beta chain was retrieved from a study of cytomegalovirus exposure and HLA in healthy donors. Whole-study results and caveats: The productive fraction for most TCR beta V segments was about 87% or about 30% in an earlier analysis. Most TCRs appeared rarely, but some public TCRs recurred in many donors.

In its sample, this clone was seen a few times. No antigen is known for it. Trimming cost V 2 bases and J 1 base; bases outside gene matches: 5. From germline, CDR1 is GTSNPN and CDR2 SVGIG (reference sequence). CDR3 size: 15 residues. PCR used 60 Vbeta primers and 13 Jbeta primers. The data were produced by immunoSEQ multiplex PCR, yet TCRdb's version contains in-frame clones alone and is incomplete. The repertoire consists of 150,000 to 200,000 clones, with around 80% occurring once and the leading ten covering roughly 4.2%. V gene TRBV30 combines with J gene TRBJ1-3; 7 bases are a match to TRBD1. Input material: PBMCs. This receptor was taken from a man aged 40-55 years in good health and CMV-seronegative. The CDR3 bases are TGTGCCTGGAGTCGGGACAGTGGTTCTGGAAACACCATATATTTT. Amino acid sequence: CAWSRDSGSGNTIYF.